This T cell receptor beta chain was found in a study of response to subunit inactivated influenza vaccine. General study points: Each seasonal influenza vaccination recruits few new T cells, the authors suggested.

As for this clonotype: Its antigen remains unknown.

CDR1 and CDR2 (germline): LGHDT, YNNKEL (reference sequence). There are 17 residues in the CDR3. The V end was cut by 1 base, the J end by 0 bases, with 15 bases between. TCRdb redid the calling of the RT-PCR reads with MiXCR, one entry per CDR3 protein. The sample has over 400,000 distinct CDR3 sequences, about 10% seen once. V gene TRBV3-1 combines with J gene TRBJ1-1; D unclear. This sample comprised PBMCs from blood, obtained 35 to 45 days after vaccination. The clonotype was recovered from a man aged 45-60 years who received an inactivated influenza vaccine. CDR3: CASSQVVGLTMNTEAFF. CDR3 coding DNA: TGTGCCAGCAGCCAAGTAGTGGGTTTGACGATGAACACTGAAGCTTTCTTT.